This T cell receptor beta chain was obtained from a study of response to subunit inactivated influenza vaccine. As regards this clonotype: Antigen specificity is unknown.

Study-level points and caveats: Authors suggested each seasonal influenza vaccination recruits few new T cells.

Germline loops: CDR1 LGHNA, CDR2 YNFKEQ. There are 16 residues in the CDR3. Trimming cost V 0 bases and J 1 base, with 10 bases left between them. A single record per CDR3 protein comes from TCRdb applying MiXCR to the RT-PCR reads. The table has some 640,000 distinct CDR3 sequences, approximately 13% seen once. This TCR came from a man aged 45-60 years who received an inactivated influenza vaccine. The sample was PBMCs from blood, taken around two weeks before vaccination. The chain is built from TRBV4-2 and TRBJ2-1; D unclear. DNA of the CDR3: TGTGCCAGCAGCCAAGATTTGACGATATCCTACAATGAGCAGTTCTTC. Translating gives CASSQDLTISYNEQFF.